This T cell receptor (beta chain) appears in the sequencing data of a study of shared clonotypes between healthy human individuals. As handled by the study authors: Sequence data from immunoSEQ were junction-only and lacked quality scores; consequently, filtering differed. Clones were read by immunoSEQ multiplex PCR, and TCRdb kept only the in-frame ones, dropping some. V, J and clone size derive from that table, while D and trimming were established from the DNA sequence. Of approximately 250,000 clones in the sample, approximately 70% are singletons; the top ten hold around 10%. CDR3 length: 16 amino acids. Germline V gene sequence: CDR1 SGHTA, CDR2 FQGNSA. Trimming removed 2 bases at V and 0 bases at J, with 11 bases between. Healthy HIV-negative adults without recent acute infections or vaccinations served as donors. A CD45RA+ naive subset and a CD45RA-negative memory subset were split from CD4+ cells.

This sequence joins TRBV7-2 and TRBJ1-3; the D gene is possibly TRBD1 (6 bases). This TCR was sampled from a man aged 25-45 years in good health. Sequenced material: memory CD4+ T cells sorted from blood. This sample's subset: CD45RA-negative fraction. DNA for the CDR3: TGTGCCAGCAGCTTACAGGGGCCCCTCTCTGGAAACACCATATATTTT. It is translated as CASSLQGPLSGNTIYF.